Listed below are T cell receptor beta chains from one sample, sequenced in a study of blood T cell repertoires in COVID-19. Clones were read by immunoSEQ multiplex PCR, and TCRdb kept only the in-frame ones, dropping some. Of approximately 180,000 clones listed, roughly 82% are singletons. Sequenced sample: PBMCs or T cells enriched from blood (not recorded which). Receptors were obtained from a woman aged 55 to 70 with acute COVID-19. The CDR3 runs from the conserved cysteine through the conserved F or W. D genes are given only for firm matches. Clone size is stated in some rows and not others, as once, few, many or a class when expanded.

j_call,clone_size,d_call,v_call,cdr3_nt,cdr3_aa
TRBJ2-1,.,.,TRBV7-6,TGTGCCAGCAGCCAGACAGAGGTCAACAATGAGCAGTTCTTC,CASSQTEVNNEQFF
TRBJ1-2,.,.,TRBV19,TGTGCCAGTAGTCCTGGCGAGGCCTATGGCTACACCTTC,CASSPGEAYGYTF
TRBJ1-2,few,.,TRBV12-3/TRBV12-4,TGTGCCAGCAGTTTTACTAACTATGGCTACACCTTC,CASSFTNYGYTF
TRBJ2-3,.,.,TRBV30,TGTGCCTGGAATCGGGGAGATACGCAGTATTTT,CAWNRGDTQYF
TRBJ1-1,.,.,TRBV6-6,TGTGCCAGCGCCGACAGTGAAGCTTTCTTT,CASADSEAFF
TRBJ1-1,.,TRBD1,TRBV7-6,TGTGCCAGCAGCATGGGACAGGAGAACACTGAAGCTTTCTTT,CASSMGQENTEAFF
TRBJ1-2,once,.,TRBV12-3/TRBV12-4,TGTGCCAGCAGTTTATTCCTCGAGGAGGGCTACACCTTC,CASSLFLEEGYTF
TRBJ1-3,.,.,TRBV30,TGTGCCTGGAGTGGCCGGCAGGGCCATACCTCTGGAAACACCATATATTTT,CAWSGRQGHTSGNTIYF
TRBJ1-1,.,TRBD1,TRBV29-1,TGCAGCGTCAACAGGGGACCGAACACTGAAGCTTTCTTT,CSVNRGPNTEAFF
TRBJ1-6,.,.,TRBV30,TGTGCCTGGACACTTTATAATTCACCCCTCCACTTT,CAWTLYNSPLHF
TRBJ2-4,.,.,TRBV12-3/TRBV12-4,TGTGCCAGCAGTACGCCTGGTGCGAACATTCAGTACTTC,CASSTPGANIQYF
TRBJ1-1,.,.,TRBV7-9,TGTGCCAGCAGCTCCTCCATGGCCTTTCTGAACACTGAAGCTTTCTTT,CASSSSMAFLNTEAFF
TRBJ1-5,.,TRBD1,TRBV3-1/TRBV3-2,TGTGCCAGCAGCCTCGGGACAGGGCTCCATCAGCCCCAGCATTTT,CASSLGTGLHQPQHF
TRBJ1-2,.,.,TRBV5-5,TGTGCCAGCAGCTTGGCAGGGGCCGCTAACTATGGCTACACCTTC,CASSLAGAANYGYTF
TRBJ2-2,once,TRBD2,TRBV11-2,TGTGCCAGCAGCTTCAAGGGAGGGAACGGGGAGCTGTTTTTT,CASSFKGGNGELFF
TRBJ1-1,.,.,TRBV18,TGTGCCAGCTCACCATCTAACAGGAACACTGAAGCTTTCTTT,CASSPSNRNTEAFF
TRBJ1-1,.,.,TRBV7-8,TGTGCCAGCAGCTTAGCGACGGGGAGCACTGAAGCTTTCTTT,CASSLATGSTEAFF
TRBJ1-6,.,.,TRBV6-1,TGTGCCAGCAGTGATTCCAGGGTAGGCAATAATTCACCCCTCCACTTT,CASSDSRVGNNSPLHF
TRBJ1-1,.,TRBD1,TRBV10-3,TGTGCCATCAGTGCCCCCTCAGGGGGCCTCAGACGCATGAACACTGAAGCTTTCTTT,CAISAPSGGLRRMNTEAFF
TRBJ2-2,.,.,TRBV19,TGTGCCAGTATAGTGGGCAGCACCGGGGAGCTGTTTTTT,CASIVGSTGELFF
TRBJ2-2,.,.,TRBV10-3,TGTGCCATCAGCGAAGGTGGGAGAACCGGGGAGCTGTTTTTT,CAISEGGRTGELFF
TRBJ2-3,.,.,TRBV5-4,TGTGCCAGCAGTCCGGCCCGGGGGGATACGCAGTATTTT,CASSPARGDTQYF
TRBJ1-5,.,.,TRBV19,TGTGCCAGTAGTCCCACAGGGTGGTCGAATCAGCCCCAGCATTTT,CASSPTGWSNQPQHF
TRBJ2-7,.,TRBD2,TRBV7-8,TGTGCCAGCAGCTTAGCTAGCCTCACGGGGACTAGCGGAGCCTCCTACGAGCAGTACTTC,CASSLASLTGTSGASYEQYF
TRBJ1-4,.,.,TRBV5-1,TGCGCCAGCAGCTTCAGGGAAAGTAATGAAAAACTGTTTTTT,CASSFRESNEKLFF
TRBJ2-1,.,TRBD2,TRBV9,TGTGCCAGCAGCGTAGGAGTCCGTGGGGCGGGGGATCACAATGAGCAGTTCTTC,CASSVGVRGAGDHNEQFF
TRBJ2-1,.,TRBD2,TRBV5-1,TGCGCCAGCAGCTTCGCGGGGGGCGGAGAGCAGTTCTTC,CASSFAGGGEQFF
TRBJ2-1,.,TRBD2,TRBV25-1,TGTGCCAGCAGTAGGGGGACTAGCCGCAGTGAGCAGTTCTTC,CASSRGTSRSEQFF
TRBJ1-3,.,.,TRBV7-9,TGTGCCAGCAGCCCCACGAACCGCGACTCTGGAAACACCATATATTTT,CASSPTNRDSGNTIYF
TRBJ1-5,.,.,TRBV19,TGTGCCAGCCACAGGGCGAAAATTCAGCCCCAGCATTTT,CASHRAKIQPQHF
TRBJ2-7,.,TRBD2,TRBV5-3,TGTGCCAGAATCCCGGCGGGGGGTTCCGGGCAGTACTTC,CARIPAGGSGQYF
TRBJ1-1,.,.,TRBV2,TGTGCCAGCTTGGGGGGAGGAACGGACACTGAAGCTTTCTTT,CASLGGGTDTEAFF
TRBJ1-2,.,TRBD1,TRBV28,TGTGCCAGCAGTTTTAGCGGACAGGGGCGCACGTATGGCTACACCTTC,CASSFSGQGRTYGYTF
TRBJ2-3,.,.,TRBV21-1,TGTGCCAGCAGCAACAATCCAGCAGGACAGGACGACACAGATACGCAGTATTTT,CASSNNPAGQDDTDTQYF
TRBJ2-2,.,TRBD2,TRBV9,TGTGCCAGCAGCGTAGAGGTGACTAGCGGGAGCTCCGGGGAGCTGTTTTTT,CASSVEVTSGSSGELFF
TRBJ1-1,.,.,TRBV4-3,TGCGCCAGCAGCCAACAGACTTGGGAGACTGAAGCTTTCTTT,CASSQQTWETEAFF
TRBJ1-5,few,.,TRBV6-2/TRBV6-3,TGTGCCAGCAGTCACTACAGGGATAGCAATCAGCCCCAGCATTTT,CASSHYRDSNQPQHF
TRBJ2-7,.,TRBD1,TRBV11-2,TGTGCCAGCAGCTCAAGCACCGCAGGGGGCCCCTACGAGCAGTACTTC,CASSSSTAGGPYEQYF
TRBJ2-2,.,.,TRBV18,TGTGCCAGCTCCCCGAGGACCGGGGAGCTGTTTTTT,CASSPRTGELFF
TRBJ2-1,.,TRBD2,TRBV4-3,TGCGCCAGCAGCCAAGATCCGAGCGGGGGTAGCTATGAGCAGTTCTTC,CASSQDPSGGSYEQFF
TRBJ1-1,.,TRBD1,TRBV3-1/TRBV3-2,TGTGCCAGCAGCGATCCGGGACAGAAATTGAACACTGAAGCTTTCTTT,CASSDPGQKLNTEAFF
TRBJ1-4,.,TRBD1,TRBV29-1,TGCAGCGTGCTAACAGGGGCGAATGAAAAACTGTTTTTT,CSVLTGANEKLFF
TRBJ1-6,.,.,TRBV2,TGTGCCAGCATTAGTAACGGGAAATCACCCCTCCACTTT,CASISNGKSPLHF
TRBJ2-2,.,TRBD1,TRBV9,TGTGCCAGCAGGGGACAGGGTGGGACCGGGGAGCTGTTTTTT,CASRGQGGTGELFF
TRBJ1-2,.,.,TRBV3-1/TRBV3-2,TGTGCCAGCAGCCAAGCGGGGGGGTTCTATGGCTACACCTTC,CASSQAGGFYGYTF
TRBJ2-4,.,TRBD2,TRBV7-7,TGTGCCAGAGAGGGACTAGCGGGAGGTGGAGGGGGAGCCAAAAACATTCAGTACTTC,CAREGLAGGGGGAKNIQYF
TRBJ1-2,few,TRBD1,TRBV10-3,TGTGCCACCGGACAGGGGGGCTATGGCTACACCTTC,CATGQGGYGYTF
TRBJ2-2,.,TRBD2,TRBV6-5,TGTGCCAGCAGTTCAGGACTAGCCACCACCGGGGAGCTGTTTTTT,CASSSGLATTGELFF
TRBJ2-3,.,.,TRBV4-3,TGCGCCAGCAGCCAAGATCCCCAACAGGGAAGTAGAGATACGCAGTATTTT,CASSQDPQQGSRDTQYF
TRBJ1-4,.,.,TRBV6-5,TGTGCCAGCAGGAGGGAGGGTCTTAATGAAAAACTGTTTTTT,CASRREGLNEKLFF